The 30 T cell receptor beta chains given below trace back to one sample, sequenced in a study of blood T cell repertoires in COVID-19. TCRdb keeps only in-frame clones here, not all; method: immunoSEQ multiplex PCR. The sample records over 85,000 clones, about 88% being singletons. Sequenced material: peripheral blood. These receptors were collected from a man aged 60 to 75 with acute or convalescent COVID-19.

The CDR3 loop reads CASSAPDRIRPEAFF. The CDR3 nucleotides are TGTGCCAGCAGCGCGCCCGACAGAATAAGACCTGAAGCTTTCTTT. The rearrangement links TRBV11-1 to TRBJ1-1; perhaps TRBD1 as D (5 bases). The germline V gene encodes CDR1 SGHAT and CDR2 FQDESV (reference sequence). Trimming removed 5 bases from V and 6 bases from J, with 19 bases in between. This CDR3 contains 15 residues.

This sequence joins TRBV27 and TRBJ1-2, with 11 bases matching TRBD1. This CDR3 has 15 residues. Germline trimming cut 5 bases from V and 7 bases from J; bases unmatched to any gene: 9. Germline assignment: CDR1 MNHEY and CDR2 SMNVEV (reference sequence). The CDR3 DNA follows: TGTGCCAGCAGTCCCCCGGGACAGGGGGTATCTGGCTACACCTTC. Its translation: CASSPPGQGVSGYTF.

The V and J genes are TRBV5-1 and TRBJ2-1; TRBD1 is a possible D gene (5 bases). The CDR3 spans 15 residues. CDR1 is SGHRS, CDR2 YFSETQ, per germline. V lost 5 bases and J 0 bases, leaving 12 bases between the germline ends. The CDR3 reads CASREQVISYNEQFF. The CDR3 nucleotides are TGCGCCAGCAGGGAACAGGTGATCTCCTACAATGAGCAGTTCTTC.

This clone occurred once. The CDR3 loop reads CASRSGTGGIGYTF. The CDR3, as DNA: TGTGCCAGCAGATCCGGGACAGGGGGAATTGGGTACACCTTC. The chain is built from TRBV6-5 and TRBJ1-2; TRBD1 agrees at 11 bases. V trimming: 6 bases; J trimming: 11 bases; junction bases outside the gene matches: 11. The CDR3 spans 14 residues. Germline lookup yields CDR1 MNHEY and CDR2 SVGAGI.

The genes are TRBV18 and TRBJ2-5, with D unclear. Germline CDR1 KGHSH, CDR2 LQKENI. V lost 1 base and J lost 4, with 7 bases in between. This CDR3 region has 13 residues. The CDR3 DNA follows: TGTGCCAGCTCACCACAGTACGGAGAGACCCAGTACTTC. It yields the protein CASSPQYGETQYF.

This chain joins TRBV19 and TRBJ2-7, with 8 bases aligning to TRBD2. Germline CDR1 is LNHDA and CDR2 is SQIVND (reference sequence). This CDR3 contains 17 residues. J lost 3 bases, V lost 6 bases, and 16 bases had no gene match. The CDR3 nucleotides read TGTGCCAGTAGAGCCCACTTCGGAGCTAGCGGGTTCTACGAGCAGTACTTC. As protein: CASRAHFGASGFYEQYF. Combining the CDR3 with reference TRBV19 and TRBJ2-7 gives the whole variable domain DGGITQSPKYLFRKEGQNVTLSCEQNLNHDAMYWYRQDPGQGLRLIYYSQIVNDFQKGDIAEGYSVSREKKESFPLTVTSAQKNPTAFYLCASRAHFGASGFYEQYFGPGTRLTVT.

The rearrangement uses TRBV5-1 and TRBJ2-1, with 11 bases matching TRBD2. Trimming removed 1 base from V and 6 bases from J; junction bases left unmatched: 6. The CDR3 is 16 amino acids. CDR1 is SGHRS, CDR2 YFSETQ, per germline. CDR3 nucleotides: TGCGCCAGCAGCTTGAAGACTAGCGGGGTCCTCAATGAGCAGTTCTTC. Protein product: CASSLKTSGVLNEQFF.

V is TRBV9 and J is TRBJ2-1; a weak D match, TRBD1 (5 bases). This CDR3 has 16 residues. Trimming removed 4 bases at V and 9 bases at J, with 23 bases between. Germline V lookup: CDR1 SGDLS, CDR2 YYNGEE. Here the CDR3 reads CASSPRALQGNSEQFF. DNA for the CDR3: TGTGCCAGCAGCCCTCGGGCCCTTCAGGGAAATAGTGAGCAGTTCTTC.

The CDR3 region has the DNA TGTGCCAGCAGTCCTCAGACTCATGAGCAGTTCTTC. Translation gives CASSPQTHEQFF. The rearrangement links TRBV28 to TRBJ2-1; D gene unclear. The CDR3 is 12 amino acids. Germline V CDR1 and CDR2: MDHEN, SYDVKM. Trimming took off 5 bases at V and 8 bases at J, with 10 bases between the two ends.

The J gene is TRBJ2-1, the V gene TRBV30; 10 nucleotides line up with TRBD2. After removal of 4 bases from V and 6 bases from J, the junction contained 12 bases not matched to a gene. Germline CDR1 and CDR2: GTSNPN and SVGIG (reference sequence). The CDR3 extends over 16 amino acids. The CDR3 nucleotides read TGTGCCTGGACTCCCATAGGACTAGCGGATTTCAATGAGCAGTTCTTC. This translates into CAWTPIGLADFNEQFF.

This clone appeared a few times. The J gene is TRBJ1-1, the V gene TRBV30; D call uncertain. Trimming took off 5 bases at V and 1 base at J, with 8 bases between the two ends. CDR1 is GTSNPN and CDR2 is SVGIG in the germline V gene (reference sequence). The CDR3 loop spans 12 amino acids. The CDR3 DNA reads as TGTGCCTGGGCAGATACGAACACTGAAGCTTTCTTT. Translating gives CAWADTNTEAFF.

This chain joins TRBV7-9 and TRBJ2-1, with TRBD2 matching 8 bases. Per germline, CDR1 SEHNR and CDR2 FQNEAQ (reference sequence). V dropped 3 bases and J dropped 3; count of bases not matched to a gene: 4. This CDR3 is built from 15 residues. CDR3 bases: TGTGCCAGCAGCTTGCGCGGGAGGATCTACAATGAGCAGTTCTTC. Translating it yields CASSLRGRIYNEQFF.

The CDR3 reads CATSDSASGGPRTQYF. The CDR3 bases are TGTGCCACCAGTGATTCGGCTAGCGGGGGCCCTCGAACGCAGTATTTT. The genes are TRBV24-1 and TRBJ2-3, with 10 bases identical to TRBD2. Germline V lookup: CDR1 KGHDR, CDR2 SFDVKD. Germline trimming cut 2 bases from V and 9 bases from J; bases unmatched to any gene: 10. This CDR3 contains 16 residues.

The J gene is TRBJ2-2, the V gene TRBV7-3; TRBD2 matches at 9 bases. The CDR3 is 17 amino acids. V lost 2 bases, J lost 2 bases, and 6 bases stayed unmatched. Germline V gene data show CDR1 as SGHTA and CDR2 as FQGTGA. CDR3 amino acids: CASSLDGGRGNTGELFF. CDR3 nucleotide sequence: TGTGCCAGCAGCTTAGACGGCGGGAGGGGCAACACCGGGGAGCTGTTTTTT.

Regarding this clone: This specimen includes other DNA sequences encoding the same CDR3. V is TRBV27 and J is TRBJ2-3, with D hard to call. Germline CDR1 is MNHEY and CDR2 is SMNVEV (reference sequence). The CDR3 covers 13 residues. Deletions cut 3 bases from V and 3 bases from J, with 7 bases between. This chain's CDR3 is CASSLRATDTQYF. The DNA for the CDR3 is TGTGCCAGCAGTTTGCGTGCGACAGATACGCAGTATTTT.

The genes are TRBV20-1 and TRBJ1-3; the D is unclear. The germline V gene encodes CDR1 DFQATT and CDR2 SNEGSKA (reference sequence). This CDR3 spans 13 amino acids. V was clipped by 3 bases and J by 4 bases, with 10 bases between them. The CDR3 is CSASERLGNTIYF. The CDR3 region has the DNA TGCAGTGCTAGTGAGCGGCTCGGAAACACCATATATTTT.

The chain recombines TRBV6-2 or TRBV6-3 with TRBJ2-5; possible D gene TRBD1, 6 bases. CDR1 is MNHEY and CDR2 is SVGEGT in the germline V gene. The length of the CDR3 is 14 residues. V lost 5 bases to trimming and J lost 3 bases, with 13 bases between them. The CDR3 DNA sequence: TGTGCCAGCAGTCTAACGGGACAAAAAGAGACCCAGTACTTC. Its protein product is CASSLTGQKETQYF.

In this sample, this clone turned up a few times. The chain is built from TRBV7-9 and TRBJ2-1, with 7 bases identical to TRBD2. The germline gives CDR1 SEHNR, CDR2 FQNEAQ (reference sequence). This CDR3 has 17 amino acids. V shed 5 bases and J 9 bases; nucleotides not matched to a gene: 19. CDR3 loop: CASSRDITGRGGLEQFF. CDR3 DNA sequence: TGTGCCAGCAGCCGCGATATAACGGGGAGGGGTGGACTTGAGCAGTTCTTC.

The gene calls are TRBV2 and TRBJ1-2; 7 bases are shared with TRBD1. Trimming took 6 bases from V and 4 from J; bases not matched to a gene: 14. The germline CDR1 and CDR2 sequences are SNHLY and FYNNEI. CDR3 length equals 16 residues. The chain's CDR3 is CASSFSTTGVSYGYTF. Here the CDR3 DNA reads TGTGCCAGCAGCTTTTCAACCACAGGGGTATCCTATGGCTACACCTTC.

A single count supports this clone. The rearrangement uses TRBV28 and TRBJ2-5; 7 bases are a match to TRBD1. Trimming removed 2 bases from V and 5 bases from J; junction bases left unmatched: 8. Germline V gene lookup returns CDR1 MDHEN and CDR2 SYDVKM. The CDR3 consists of 15 residues. CDR3 loop: CASSLRQGGVETQYF. In DNA form, the CDR3 reads TGTGCCAGCAGTTTAAGACAGGGCGGTGTGGAGACCCAGTACTTC. The variable domain in full, completed from reference TRBV28 and TRBJ2-5, reads DVKVTQSSRYLVKRTGEKVFLECVQDMDHENMFWYRQDPGLGLRLIYFSYDVKMKEKGDIPEGYSVSREKKERFSLILESASTNQTSMYLCASSLRQGGVETQYFGPGTRLLVL.

The chain joins TRBV19 to TRBJ1-2, with 8 bases fitting TRBD1. Trimming at V came to 6 bases and at J to 0 bases, leaving 15 bases not matched to a gene. The CDR3 length is 18 residues. Germline CDR1 LNHDA, CDR2 SQIVND (reference sequence). In nucleotides, the CDR3 is TGTGCCAGTAGATCGGACAGGGCTACACTTGAAGCTAACTATGGCTACACCTTC. Translation: CASRSDRATLEANYGYTF.

The chain recombines TRBV21-1 with TRBJ2-7; TRBD1, the table's D call, lacks a check against the DNA. TRBV21-1 represents a pseudogene. The CDR3 contains 14 residues. The CDR3 sequence is CASSARTAAYEQYF. The CDR3 coding sequence is TGTGCCAGCAGCGCGCGGACAGCCGCCTACGAGCAGTACTTC.

The V gene is TRBV7-8, the J gene TRBJ2-7, with D possibly TRBD1 on 5 matching bases. Trimming cost V 2 bases and J 4 bases, with 12 bases left between them. The CDR3 extends over 14 amino acids. Germline V gives CDR1 SGHVS, CDR2 FQNEAQ. The CDR3 nucleotides read TGTGCCAGCAGCTTAAGGTCAGGGAAGTACGAGCAGTACTTC. It specifies CASSLRSGKYEQYF.

This rearrangement joins TRBV10-3 to TRBJ2-5; D perhaps matches TRBD1 (7 bases). Trimming shortened V by 0 bases and J by 6 bases, and 17 bases separated the two germline ends. Germline lookup yields CDR1 ENHRY and CDR2 SYGVKD. The CDR3 length is 16 residues. DNA for the CDR3: TGTGCCATCAGTGAGTCGAGTGGAGGGGGCTTAAAGACCCAGTACTTC. This encodes CAISESSGGGLKTQYF.

V is TRBV11-2 and J is TRBJ2-5, with D maybe TRBD2 (5 bases). The CDR3 is made up of 15 amino acids. Germline CDR1 and CDR2: SGHAT and FQNNGV. V gave up 1 base and J gave up 1 base, with 10 bases separating them. The DNA for the CDR3 is TGTGCCAGCAGCTTAGTACCTACTAGCCAAGAGACCCAGTACTTC. Translated: CASSLVPTSQETQYF.

The rearrangement uses TRBV14 and TRBJ2-1; unclear D gene. The CDR3 is 15 residues long. V lost 0 bases and J lost 4, with 10 bases in between. CDR1 is SGHDN, CDR2 FVKESK, per germline. The CDR3: CASSQDARQYNEQFF. CDR3 nucleotides: TGTGCCAGCAGCCAAGACGCGCGGCAGTACAATGAGCAGTTCTTC.

This clone was recorded only once. This chain connects TRBV7-7 to TRBJ2-3; TRBD2 might be the D (5 bases). With 5 bases removed from V and 1 base from J, the gap between germline ends came to 13 bases. CDR3 length equals 15 residues. From germline, CDR1 is SSHAT and CDR2 FNYEAQ (reference sequence). The chain's CDR3 is CASSHSLGGTDTQYF. The CDR3 nucleotides read TGTGCCAGCAGCCACAGTCTCGGGGGCACAGATACGCAGTATTTT. Variable domain in full (rest from reference TRBV7-7 and TRBJ2-3): GAGVSQSPRYKVTKRGQDVTLRCDPISSHATLYWYQQALGQGPEFLTYFNYEAQPDKSGLPSDRFSAERPEGSISTLTIQRTEQRDSAMYRCASSHSLGGTDTQYFGPGTRLTVL.

The rearrangement joins TRBV4-3 to TRBJ1-4; the D gene is possibly TRBD1 (5 bases). V lost 0 bases and J 7 bases, leaving 9 bases between the germline ends. Germline loops: CDR1 LGHNA, CDR2 YSLEER. CDR3 length equals 14 residues. In nucleotides, the CDR3 is TGCGCCAGCAGCCAAGATAGGAGGGGTGAAAAACTGTTTTTT. Translated, it gives CASSQDRRGEKLFF.

The chain uses TRBV29-1 and TRBJ1-1, with D uncertain. Looked up from germline, CDR1 is SQVTM and CDR2 is ANQGSEA. The CDR3 covers 13 residues. V gave up 5 bases and J gave up 2 bases, with 12 bases separating them. The CDR3 is CSVSVYSNTEAFF. The CDR3 nucleotides are TGCAGCGTTTCTGTTTACAGCAACACTGAAGCTTTCTTT.

This clone was detected once. The V call is TRBV5-4, the J call TRBJ2-5; 11 bases agree with TRBD1. The CDR3 covers 15 residues. V was pared by 4 bases and J by 9 bases, with 11 bases of the junction left unmatched. Germline values: CDR1 SGHNT, CDR2 YYREEE (reference sequence). The CDR3 protein is CASSGPDRGPGAQYF. The CDR3 nucleotides are TGTGCCAGCAGCGGGCCGGACAGGGGGCCCGGGGCCCAGTACTTC.